These 2 T cell receptor beta chains share one sample of origin, sequenced in a study of cytomegalovirus exposure and HLA in healthy donors. Both 60 Vbeta primers and 13 Jbeta primers went into the PCR. Sequencing used immunoSEQ multiplex PCR; TCRdb keeps in-frame clones, though not all of them. Of about 130,000 clones in the sample, about 80% were seen once. Source material: PBMCs. The origin of the receptors is a man in his thirties or forties in good health and CMV-seronegative.

The rearrangement uses TRBV2 and TRBJ2-3, with no clear D. The CDR3 is 12 residues long. Germline-derived CDR1 and CDR2 are SNHLY and FYNNEI. Trimming pared 4 bases from V and 6 bases from J, leaving 8 bases between. In nucleotides, the CDR3 is TGTGCCAGCAGTGTGGCGGTGGATACGCAGTATTTT. It yields the protein CASSVAVDTQYF.

This rearrangement joins TRBV6-1 to TRBJ2-1, with 7 bases that match TRBD1. This CDR3 has 14 residues. Germline V CDR1 and CDR2: MNHNS, SASEGT. V shed 6 bases, J shed 0 bases, and the junction held 2 bases outside the gene matches. CDR3 sequence: CASRTGSSYNEQFF. CDR3 sequence (DNA): TGTGCCAGCAGGACAGGGAGCTCCTACAATGAGCAGTTCTTC.